Here is one T cell receptor beta chain with its context. The entry originates in a study of shared clonotypes between healthy human individuals. The CDR3 has 13 amino acids. Deletions cut 0 bases from V and 4 bases from J, with 7 bases between. The germline gives CDR1 SGHRS, CDR2 YFSETQ. Generated by immunoSEQ multiplex PCR, the TCRdb table keeps only in-frame clones and is missing some. The table lists about 380,000 clones, about 97% of them singletons. The sequenced sample was memory CD8+ T cells sorted from blood. Noted subset: CD45RO+ cells pooled with CCR7-negative TemRA cells. V and J are TRBV5-1 and TRBJ1-1; D is possibly TRBD1 (5 bases). The receptor was isolated from a young man in good health. DNA for the CDR3: TGCGCCAGCAGCTTGGACAGGTTCACTGAAGCTTTCTTT. This translates into CASSLDRFTEAFF.